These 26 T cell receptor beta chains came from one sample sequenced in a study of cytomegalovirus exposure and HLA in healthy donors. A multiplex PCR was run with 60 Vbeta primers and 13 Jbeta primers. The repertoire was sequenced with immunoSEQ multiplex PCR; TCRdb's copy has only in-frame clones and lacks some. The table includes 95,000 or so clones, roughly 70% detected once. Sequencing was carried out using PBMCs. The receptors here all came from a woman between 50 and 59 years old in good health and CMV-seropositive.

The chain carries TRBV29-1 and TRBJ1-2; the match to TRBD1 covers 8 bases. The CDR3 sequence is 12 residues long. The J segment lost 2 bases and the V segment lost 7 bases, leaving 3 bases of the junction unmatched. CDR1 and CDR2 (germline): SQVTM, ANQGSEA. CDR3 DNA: TGCAGCGAGGGGGACAGGAACTATGGCTACACCTTC. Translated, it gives CSEGDRNYGYTF.

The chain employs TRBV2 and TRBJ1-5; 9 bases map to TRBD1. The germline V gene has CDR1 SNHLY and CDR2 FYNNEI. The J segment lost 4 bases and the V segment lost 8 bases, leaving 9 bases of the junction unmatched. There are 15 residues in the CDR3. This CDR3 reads CASAVDRGNNQPQHF. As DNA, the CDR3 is TGTGCCAGCGCGGTAGACAGGGGGAATAATCAGCCCCAGCATTTT.

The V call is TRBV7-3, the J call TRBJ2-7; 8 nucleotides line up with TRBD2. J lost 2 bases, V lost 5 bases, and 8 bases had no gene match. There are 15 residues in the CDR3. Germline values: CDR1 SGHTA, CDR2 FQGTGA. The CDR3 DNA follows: TGTGCCAGCAGCGAAAGGACTAGCCCTACCTACGAGCAGTACTTC. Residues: CASSERTSPTYEQYF. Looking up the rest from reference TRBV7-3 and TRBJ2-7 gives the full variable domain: GAGVSQTPSNKVTEKGKYVELRCDPISGHTALYWYRQSLGQGPEFLIYFQGTGAADDSGLPNDRFFAVRPEGSVSTLKIQRTERGDSAVYLCASSERTSPTYEQYFGPGTRLTVT.

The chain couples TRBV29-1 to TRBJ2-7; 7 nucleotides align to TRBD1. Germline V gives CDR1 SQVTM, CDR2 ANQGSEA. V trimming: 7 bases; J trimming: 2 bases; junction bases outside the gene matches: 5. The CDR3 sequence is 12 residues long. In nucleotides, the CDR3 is TGCAGCGCAATGACAGGGCCCTACGAGCAGTACTTC. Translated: CSAMTGPYEQYF.

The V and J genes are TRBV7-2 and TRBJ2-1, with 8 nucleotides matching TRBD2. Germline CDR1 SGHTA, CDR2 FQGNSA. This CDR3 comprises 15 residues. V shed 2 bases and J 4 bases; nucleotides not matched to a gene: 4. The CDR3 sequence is CASSLIAGPYNEQFF. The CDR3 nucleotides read TGTGCCAGCAGCTTAATAGCGGGACCTTACAATGAGCAGTTCTTC.

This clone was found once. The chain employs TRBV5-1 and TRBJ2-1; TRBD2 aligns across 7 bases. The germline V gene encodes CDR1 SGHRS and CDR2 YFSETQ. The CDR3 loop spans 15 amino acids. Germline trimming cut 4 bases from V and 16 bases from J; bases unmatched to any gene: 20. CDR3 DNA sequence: TGCGCCAGCAGCGGAAGAGGACTAGTAGATGGAACGGGATTCTTC. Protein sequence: CASSGRGLVDGTGFF.

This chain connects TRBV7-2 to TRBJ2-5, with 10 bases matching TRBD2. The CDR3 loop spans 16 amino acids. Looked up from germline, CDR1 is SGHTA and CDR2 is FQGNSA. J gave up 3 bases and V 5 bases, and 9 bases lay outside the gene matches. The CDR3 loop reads CASSPWTAGGEETQYF. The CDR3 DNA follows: TGTGCCAGCAGCCCTTGGACAGCGGGGGGGGAAGAGACCCAGTACTTC.

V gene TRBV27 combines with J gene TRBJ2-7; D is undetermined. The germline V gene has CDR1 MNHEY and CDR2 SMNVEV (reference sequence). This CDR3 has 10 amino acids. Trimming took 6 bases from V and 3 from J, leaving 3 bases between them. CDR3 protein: CASSRYEQYF. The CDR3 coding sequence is TGTGCCAGCAGCCGCTACGAGCAGTACTTC.

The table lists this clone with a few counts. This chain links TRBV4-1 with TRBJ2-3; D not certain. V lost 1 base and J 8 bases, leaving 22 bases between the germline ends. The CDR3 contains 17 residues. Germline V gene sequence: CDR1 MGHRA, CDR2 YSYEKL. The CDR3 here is CASSQVDLISISPTQYF. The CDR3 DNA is TGCGCCAGCAGCCAAGTAGACTTAATATCCATCAGCCCTACGCAGTATTTT.

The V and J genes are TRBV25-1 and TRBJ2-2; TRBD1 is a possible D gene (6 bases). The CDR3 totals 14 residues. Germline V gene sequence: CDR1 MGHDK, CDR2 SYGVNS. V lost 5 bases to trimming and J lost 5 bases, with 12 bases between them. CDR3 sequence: CASSRQGMTGELFF. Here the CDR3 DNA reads TGTGCCAGCAGTCGCCAGGGGATGACCGGGGAGCTGTTTTTT.

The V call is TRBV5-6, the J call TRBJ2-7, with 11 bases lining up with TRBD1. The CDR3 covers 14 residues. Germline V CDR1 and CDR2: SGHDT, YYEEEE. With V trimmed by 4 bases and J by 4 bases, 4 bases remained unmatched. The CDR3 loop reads CASSQGTGGYEQYF. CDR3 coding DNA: TGTGCCAGCAGCCAAGGGACAGGGGGGTACGAGCAGTACTTC.

CDR3 bases: TGCAGCGTTGCTGAAACAGGGAGAAACACCATATATTTT. It encodes CSVAETGRNTIYF. The V and J genes are TRBV29-1 and TRBJ1-3, with D perhaps matching TRBD1 (6 bases). Germline V gives CDR1 SQVTM, CDR2 ANQGSEA. V dropped 4 bases and J dropped 5 bases, with 12 bases sitting between them. This CDR3 is built from 13 residues.

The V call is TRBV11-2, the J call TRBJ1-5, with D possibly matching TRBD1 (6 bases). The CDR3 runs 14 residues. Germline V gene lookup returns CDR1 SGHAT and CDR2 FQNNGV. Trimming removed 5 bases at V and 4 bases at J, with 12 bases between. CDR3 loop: CASSPGTPNQPQHF. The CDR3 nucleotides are TGTGCCAGCAGCCCCGGGACACCTAATCAGCCCCAGCATTTT.

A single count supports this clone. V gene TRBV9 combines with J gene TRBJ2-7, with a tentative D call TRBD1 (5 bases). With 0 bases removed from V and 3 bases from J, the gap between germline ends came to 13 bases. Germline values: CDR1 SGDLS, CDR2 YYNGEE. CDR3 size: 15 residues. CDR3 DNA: TGTGCCAGCAGCGTAGGCGTGACAGTAGGCTACGAGCAGTACTTC. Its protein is CASSVGVTVGYEQYF.

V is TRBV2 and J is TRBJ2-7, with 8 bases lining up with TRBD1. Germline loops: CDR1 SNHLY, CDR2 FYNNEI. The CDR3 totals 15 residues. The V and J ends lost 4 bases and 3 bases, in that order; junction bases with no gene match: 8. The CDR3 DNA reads TGTGCCAGCAGTGGAGGACAGGGAAGTCTCTACGAGCAGTACTTC. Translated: CASSGGQGSLYEQYF. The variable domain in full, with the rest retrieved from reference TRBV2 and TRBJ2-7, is EPEVTQTPSHQVTQMGQEVILRCVPISNHLYFYWYRQILGQKVEFLVSFYNNEISEKSEIFDDQFSVERPDGSNFTLKIRSTKLEDSAMYFCASSGGQGSLYEQYFGPGTRLTVT.

The CDR3 nucleotides are TGTGCCAGCAGCTTAAACAGGGGGCTTAGACGGTACACCTTC. Translated, it gives CASSLNRGLRRYTF. J is TRBJ1-2 and V is TRBV7-3; 9 bases agree with TRBD1. This CDR3 is 14 amino acids long. Unmatched junction bases numbered 8, after V lost 1 base and J lost 11 bases. The germline CDR1 and CDR2 sequences are SGHTA and FQGTGA.

CDR3 bases: TGTGCCAGCAGTCCTTTGCCGGGACAGGGGATATCAGATACGCAGTATTTT. It yields the protein CASSPLPGQGISDTQYF. The chain uses TRBV9 and TRBJ2-3, with 10 bases fitting TRBD1. The CDR3 is 17 residues long. After removal of 5 bases from V and 4 bases from J, the junction contained 13 bases not matched to a gene. Germline CDR1 SGDLS, CDR2 YYNGEE.

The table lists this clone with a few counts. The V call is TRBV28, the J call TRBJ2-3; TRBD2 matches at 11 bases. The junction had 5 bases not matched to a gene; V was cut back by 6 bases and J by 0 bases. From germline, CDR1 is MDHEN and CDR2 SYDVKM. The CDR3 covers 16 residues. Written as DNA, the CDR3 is TGTGCCAGCAGCCCCCGGACTAGCGGGAGCACAGATACGCAGTATTTT. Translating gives CASSPRTSGSTDTQYF.

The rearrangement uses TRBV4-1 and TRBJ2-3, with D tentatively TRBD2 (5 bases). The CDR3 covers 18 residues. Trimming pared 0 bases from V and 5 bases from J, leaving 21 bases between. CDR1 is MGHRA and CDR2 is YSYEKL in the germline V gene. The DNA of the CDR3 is TGCGCCAGCAGCCAAGATCTGGGCGGGTGGACTCATCAAGATACGCAGTATTTT. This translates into CASSQDLGGWTHQDTQYF.

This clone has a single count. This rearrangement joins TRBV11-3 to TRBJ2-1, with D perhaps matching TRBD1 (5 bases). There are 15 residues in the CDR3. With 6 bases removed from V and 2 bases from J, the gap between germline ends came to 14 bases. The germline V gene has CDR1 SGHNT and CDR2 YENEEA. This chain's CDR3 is CASSPAGYAYNEQFF. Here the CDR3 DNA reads TGTGCCAGCAGTCCCGCAGGGTACGCCTACAATGAGCAGTTCTTC. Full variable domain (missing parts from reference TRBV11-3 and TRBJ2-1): EAGVVQSPRYKIIEKKQPVAFWCNPISGHNTLYWYLQNLGQGPELLIRYENEEAVDDSQLPKDRFSAERLKGVDSTLKIQPAELGDSAVYLCASSPAGYAYNEQFFGPGTRLTVL.

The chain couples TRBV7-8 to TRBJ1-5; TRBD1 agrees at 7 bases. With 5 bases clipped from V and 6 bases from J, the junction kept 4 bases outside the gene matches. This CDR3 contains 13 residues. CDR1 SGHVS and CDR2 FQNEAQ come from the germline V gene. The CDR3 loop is CASSQTGSQPQHF. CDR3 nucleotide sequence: TGTGCCAGCAGCCAGACAGGGAGTCAGCCCCAGCATTTT.

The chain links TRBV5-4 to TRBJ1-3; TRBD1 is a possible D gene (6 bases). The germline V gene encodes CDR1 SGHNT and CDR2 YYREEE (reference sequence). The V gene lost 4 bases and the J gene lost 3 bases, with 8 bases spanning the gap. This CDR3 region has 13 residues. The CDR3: CASSLRGGNTIYF. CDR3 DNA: TGTGCCAGCAGCCTCAGGGGTGGAAACACCATATATTTT. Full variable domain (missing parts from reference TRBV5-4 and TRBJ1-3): ETGVTQSPTHLIKTRGQQVTLRCSSQSGHNTVSWYQQALGQGPQFIFQYYREEENGRGNFPPRFSGLQFPNYSSELNVNALELDDSALYLCASSLRGGNTIYFGEGSWLTVV.

The CDR3 coding sequence is TGTGCCAGCAGATTATTTTCGGCAGGGGCAGGAATTAACTATGGCTACACCTTC. Translation gives CASRLFSAGAGINYGYTF. The chain has TRBV7-9 and TRBJ1-2; D is possibly TRBD1 (6 bases). The V and J ends lost 6 bases and 1 base respectively, with 24 bases between them. The CDR3 is made up of 18 amino acids. Germline-derived CDR1 and CDR2 are SEHNR and FQNEAQ (reference sequence).

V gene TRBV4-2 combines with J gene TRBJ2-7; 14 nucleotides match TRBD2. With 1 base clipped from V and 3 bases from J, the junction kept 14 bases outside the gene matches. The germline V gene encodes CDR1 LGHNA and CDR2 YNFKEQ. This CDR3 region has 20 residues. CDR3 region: CASSQGPGLAGAKWGYEQYF. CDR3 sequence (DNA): TGTGCCAGCAGCCAAGGACCGGGACTAGCGGGAGCGAAGTGGGGCTACGAGCAGTACTTC.

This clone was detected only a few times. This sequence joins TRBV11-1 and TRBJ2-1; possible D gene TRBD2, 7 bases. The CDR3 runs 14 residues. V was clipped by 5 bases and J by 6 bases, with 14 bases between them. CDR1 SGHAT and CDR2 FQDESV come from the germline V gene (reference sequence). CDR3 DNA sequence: TGTGCCAGCAGCCCGAGGGGGAGGGCCAATGAGCAGTTCTTC. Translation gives CASSPRGRANEQFF.

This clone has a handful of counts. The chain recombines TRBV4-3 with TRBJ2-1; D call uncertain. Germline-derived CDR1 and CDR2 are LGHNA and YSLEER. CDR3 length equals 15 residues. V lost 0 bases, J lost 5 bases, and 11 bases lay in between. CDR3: CASSQDLATHNEQFF. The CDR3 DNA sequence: TGCGCCAGCAGCCAAGACTTAGCCACCCACAATGAGCAGTTCTTC.